This T cell receptor (beta chain) emerged from a study of cytomegalovirus exposure and HLA in healthy donors. Overall study results and limits: A later analysis reportedly found fewer N-insertions in an Asian-associated ancestry cluster than the approximately 660-donor mean.

The CDR3 contains 14 residues. Germline V CDR1 and CDR2: LNHDA, SQIVND (reference sequence). V was clipped by 5 bases and J by 3 bases, with 11 bases between them. PCR used 60 Vbeta primers and 13 Jbeta primers. Libraries were prepared by immunoSEQ multiplex PCR; TCRdb keeps only in-frame clonotypes and omits some of them. The sample has under 200,000 clones; 75% to 85% are singletons. For this clone: Its antigen remains unknown.

The clonotype was recovered from a man in his fifties in good health and CMV-seropositive. The sequenced sample consisted of PBMCs. This chain joins TRBV19 and TRBJ1-5; D is unresolved. CDR3 sequence reads: CASSPDTFNQPQHF. CDR3 DNA sequence: TGTGCCAGTAGTCCAGACACTTTCAATCAGCCCCAGCATTTT.